The sequence of this T cell receptor (beta chain) was determined in a study of T cells in Graves' hyperthyroidism and ophthalmopathy. V shed 4 bases and J shed 5 bases, with 11 bases lying between them. The CDR3 is 13 amino acids. CDR1 is WSHSY and CDR2 is SAAADI in the germline V gene. This clonotype was picked up many times. Amplification yielded TCR beta CDR3 regions, with RNA transcripts as the source. An initial round of RT-PCR targeting the TCR CDR3 relied on the HTBI primer set. TCRdb reprocessed the multiplex PCR reads via MiXCR and lists one record per CDR3 protein. The table records nearly 750,000 distinct CDR3 sequences, approximately 40% of them present only once.

Sample: blood. This clonotype was obtained from a woman aged 40 to 50 with Graves' hyperthyroidism. The chain links TRBV10-2 to TRBJ1-1; the D gene is possibly TRBD1 (5 bases). The CDR3 spells CASSVPGGTEAFF. The DNA of the CDR3 is TGCGCCAGCAGTGTACCCGGGGGGACTGAAGCTTTCTTT.